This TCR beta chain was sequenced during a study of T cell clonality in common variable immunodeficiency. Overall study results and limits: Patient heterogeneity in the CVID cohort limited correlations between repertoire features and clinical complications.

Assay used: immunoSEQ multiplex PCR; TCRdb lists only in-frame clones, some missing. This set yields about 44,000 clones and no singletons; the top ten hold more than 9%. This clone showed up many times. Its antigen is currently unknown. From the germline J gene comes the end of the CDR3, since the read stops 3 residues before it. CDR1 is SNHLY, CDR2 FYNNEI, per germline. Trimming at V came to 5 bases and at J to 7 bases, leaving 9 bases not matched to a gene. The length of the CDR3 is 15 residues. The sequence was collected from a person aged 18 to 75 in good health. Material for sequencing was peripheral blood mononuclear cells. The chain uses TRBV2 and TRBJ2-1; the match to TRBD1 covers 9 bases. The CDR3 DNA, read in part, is TGTGCCAGCAGTACACAGGGGGCAAAGAGAAATGAG. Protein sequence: CASSTQGAKRNE. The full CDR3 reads CASSTQGAKRNEQFF.